The rows below give T cell receptor beta chains drawn from one sample of a study of Graves' ophthalmopathy and Graves' hyperthyroidism. TCRdb recomputed calls from the multiplex PCR reads with MiXCR, one row per CDR3 protein. The data contain 350,000 to 400,000 distinct CDR3 sequences, approximately 15% of them seen just once; the ten biggest clones take up about 7%. Sequences were obtained from peripheral blood. These receptors all come from a woman aged 18-29 years with stable Graves' hyperthyroidism. Both conserved end residues are trimmed from each CDR3. Some rows have no size entry. The others give once, few or many, or a class for an expanded clone.

cdr3_aa j_call clone_size v_call
ASSGTSDTNTGELF TRBJ2-2 many TRBV5-1
ASSYGRGRRANYGYT TRBJ1-2 many TRBV6-6
ASSLSSGLYGYT TRBJ1-2 many TRBV7-9
ASSLNTDSYEQY TRBJ2-7 few TRBV5-5
ASSLEGGPSYEQY TRBJ2-7 few TRBV11-2
SARGYGYT TRBJ1-2 many TRBV20-1
SVEDRTRGGTEAF TRBJ1-1 many TRBV29-1
ASSPTGWLGADQPQH TRBJ1-5 many TRBV2
ASSLGDGNTEAF TRBJ1-1 NA TRBV7-8
ASSYSISSGWSETQY TRBJ2-5 many TRBV6-2/TRBV6-3
SVEEGVSPYGYT TRBJ1-2 NA TRBV29-1
ASSLAGLASVETQY TRBJ2-5 NA TRBV7-9
SAAGVGNTEAF TRBJ1-1 few TRBV20-1
AISAGRNTGDLF TRBJ2-2 NA TRBV10-3
ASRVLASYEQY TRBJ2-7 few TRBV27
ASSFYPGGALGYGYT TRBJ1-2 many TRBV11-2
ASSRGGGLAYEQY TRBJ2-7 many TRBV13
ASSLASGQRNSPLH TRBJ1-6 many TRBV5-1
ASSEDSPSLNFGYT TRBJ1-2 many TRBV6-1
SARAVVNSPLH TRBJ1-6 NA TRBV20-1
ASSGARAANYGYT TRBJ1-2 many TRBV15
ASSFEIFPGQGSDGYT TRBJ1-2 many TRBV27
ASSTFGTGRVKGGYT TRBJ1-2 many TRBV11-2
ASNHGQGRAYTDAF TRBJ1-1 NA TRBV12-3/TRBV12-4
ASSELGGAGHEQY TRBJ2-7 many TRBV2
SVVGGSETQY TRBJ2-5 many TRBV29-1
ASSRLPGELF TRBJ2-2 NA TRBV4-1
ASSNRRARGQPQH TRBJ1-5 many TRBV2
ASSLGRQNTGELF TRBJ2-2 few TRBV7-2
ASSLGQGPSPLH TRBJ1-6 NA TRBV11-1
ASSSRTGKNSPLH TRBJ1-6 many TRBV12-3/TRBV12-4
ASSFGGKNIQY TRBJ2-4 few TRBV11-3
ASSLWGQGLTKGEAF TRBJ1-1 many TRBV27
ASSLKTGWGETQY TRBJ2-5 many TRBV6-5
ASSFERSKNIQY TRBJ2-4 many TRBV7-2
SAPGEGYLGELF TRBJ2-2 few TRBV20-1
ASSEQGAWDEQY TRBJ2-7 many TRBV2
ASSELWTEPSYEQY TRBJ2-7 many TRBV2
ASSRGDGTEAF TRBJ1-1 many TRBV7-2
ASSPYRELGSGYT TRBJ1-2 many TRBV27